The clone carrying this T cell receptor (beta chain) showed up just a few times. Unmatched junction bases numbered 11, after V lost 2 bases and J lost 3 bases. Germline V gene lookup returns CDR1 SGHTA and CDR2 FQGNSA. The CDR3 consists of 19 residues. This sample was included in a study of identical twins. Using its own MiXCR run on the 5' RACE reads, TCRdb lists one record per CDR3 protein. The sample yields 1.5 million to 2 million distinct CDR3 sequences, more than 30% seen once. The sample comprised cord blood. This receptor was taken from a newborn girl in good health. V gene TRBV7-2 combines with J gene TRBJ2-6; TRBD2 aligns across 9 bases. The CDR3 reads CASSLMVLAGLSGANVLTF. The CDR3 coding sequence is TGTGCCAGCAGCTTAATGGTGCTAGCGGGATTGAGTGGGGCCAACGTCCTGACTTTC.